The T cell receptor (beta chain) described here comes from a study of T-cell memory formation after mild COVID-19. TCRdb re-analysed the 5' RACE reads in MiXCR, keeping a single row per CDR3 protein. Among 350,000 to 450,000 distinct CDR3 sequences listed, around 27% were seen once. This clonotype was counted once. The CDR3 covers 16 residues. J lost 4 bases, V lost 0 bases, and 1 base had no gene match. The V gene's germline CDR1 is SGHTA and CDR2 FQGNSA. Sequencing was performed on PBMCs or a T cell subset sorted from them (not recorded which). The receptor was isolated from an adult woman who had mild COVID-19 (a few samples of this study predate the infection). Cell type and time point are not known. The genes are TRBV7-2 and TRBJ2-1; the match to TRBD2 covers 12 bases. The CDR3: CASSLATSGSYNEQFF. CDR3 nucleotide sequence: TGTGCCAGCAGCTTAGCGACTAGCGGGAGTTACAATGAGCAGTTCTTC.